The 27 T cell receptor beta chains below come from one sample, sequenced in a study of shared clonotypes between healthy human individuals. The assay was immunoSEQ multiplex PCR, and TCRdb's table has in-frame clones only and misses some. Of roughly 500,000 clones listed, 79% are singletons. Sequencing was done on a sample of PBMCs. Every receptor here comes from a woman in her forties in good health. Some clones in this sample may be carry-over from other donors' samples.

V usage is TRBV27 and J usage is TRBJ2-1; possible D gene TRBD2, 5 bases. The V end lost 5 bases, the J end lost 6 bases, and 17 bases lay between the germline ends. The length of the CDR3 is 15 residues. Germline CDR1 MNHEY, CDR2 SMNVEV (reference sequence). DNA of the CDR3: TGTGCCAGCAGTCACCGAACTAGTATCTTCAATGAGCAGTTCTTC. Encoded protein: CASSHRTSIFNEQFF.

The V gene is TRBV19, the J gene TRBJ1-1, with 8 positions matching TRBD1. Germline values: CDR1 LNHDA, CDR2 SQIVND (reference sequence). The ends lost 3 bases at V and 9 bases at J; junction bases unmatched: 6. This CDR3 comprises 13 residues. CDR3 region: CASSILGQDKAFF. The CDR3 DNA reads as TGTGCCAGTAGTATCTTGGGACAGGATAAAGCTTTCTTT.

This clone came up a few times. The rearrangement uses TRBV6-4 and TRBJ2-3; 9 bases agree with TRBD1. Germline V gene lookup returns CDR1 MRHNA and CDR2 SNTAGT. J was trimmed by 2 bases and V by 6 bases; bases with no gene match: 3. This CDR3 region has 14 residues. The CDR3 reads CASSRDRDTDTQYF. The CDR3 nucleotides are TGTGCCAGCAGCCGGGACAGGGACACAGATACGCAGTATTTT.

V is TRBV20-1 and J is TRBJ2-1; D not resolved. This CDR3 region has 11 residues. The germline CDR1 and CDR2 sequences are DFQATT and SNEGSKA (reference sequence). The CDR3, as DNA: TGCAGCCCAACGAAGGGAAATGAGCAGTTCTTC. This translates into CSPTKGNEQFF.

The V call is TRBV12-5, the J call TRBJ2-7; TRBD2 aligns across 8 bases. This CDR3 region has 17 residues. Germline V lookup: CDR1 LGHNT, CDR2 FRNRAP. Trimming took 2 bases from V and 7 from J; bases not matched to a gene: 16. The CDR3 sequence is CASGLFTSTSAKGEQYF. The CDR3 DNA follows: TGTGCTAGTGGTTTGTTCACATCGACTAGCGCAAAGGGGGAGCAGTACTTC.

V and J are TRBV4-3 and TRBJ1-4, with a weak D call TRBD1 (6 bases). V was pared by 4 bases and J by 7 bases, with 19 bases between. This CDR3 is 16 amino acids long. Germline lookup yields CDR1 LGHNA and CDR2 YSLEER. The CDR3 DNA follows: TGCGCCAGCAGCCGGGAGGCAGGGTGGGGGCGTGAAAAACTGTTTTTT. Protein: CASSREAGWGREKLFF.

The chain has TRBV11-2 and TRBJ1-2, with no clear D. Trimming stripped 5 bases from V and 6 bases from J, with 13 bases between. Germline CDR1 is SGHAT and CDR2 is FQNNGV. This CDR3 is built from 13 residues. Here the CDR3 DNA reads TGTGCCAGCAGCCCATCACATGGGAATGGCTACACCTTC. As protein: CASSPSHGNGYTF.

The chain is built from TRBV6-6 and TRBJ1-4, with 9 bases lining up with TRBD1. Germline CDR1 and CDR2: MNHNY and SVGAGI (reference sequence). The V gene end was trimmed by 5 bases and the J gene end by 8 bases; junction bases not matched to a gene: 9. This CDR3 comprises 15 residues. The CDR3 protein is CASSPTDRGYEKLFF. The CDR3 region has the DNA TGTGCCAGCAGTCCCACTGACAGGGGGTACGAAAAACTGTTTTTT.

This chain uses TRBV28 with TRBJ2-3; a possible D gene is TRBD1 (7 bases). CDR1 is MDHEN, CDR2 SYDVKM, per germline. This CDR3 has 15 residues. V lost 5 bases to trimming and J lost 6 bases, with 18 bases between them. CDR3 amino acids: CASSTRGRGRDTQYF. The CDR3, as DNA: TGTGCCAGCAGTACCAGGGGCAGGGGGAGGGATACGCAGTATTTT.

A few counts support this clone. The chain recombines TRBV28 with TRBJ1-1; the D is unclear. Trimming removed 4 bases at V and 0 bases at J, with 12 bases between. Looked up from germline, CDR1 is MDHEN and CDR2 is SYDVKM. The CDR3 sequence is 15 residues long. The CDR3 coding sequence is TGTGCCAGCAGTTCCTGGACGGCTATGAACACTGAAGCTTTCTTT. Protein: CASSSWTAMNTEAFF.

V and J are TRBV2 and TRBJ2-7, with a tentative D call TRBD1 (5 bases). Germline CDR1 and CDR2: SNHLY and FYNNEI. V shed 5 bases and J shed 3 bases, with 14 bases lying between them. The CDR3 runs to 14 residues. The CDR3 protein is CASSSQGLDYEQYF. As DNA, the CDR3 is TGTGCCAGCAGTAGTCAGGGTCTGGACTACGAGCAGTACTTC.

Note on this clone: The sample contains more than one DNA sequence encoding this CDR3. The chain couples TRBV11-3 to TRBJ2-2; D gene ambiguous. This CDR3 region has 12 residues. Trimming pared 4 bases from V and 2 bases from J, leaving 2 bases between. CDR1 and CDR2 (germline): SGHNT, YENEEA. CDR3 nucleotide sequence: TGTGCCAGCAGCTCAAACACCGGGGAGCTGTTTTTT. As protein: CASSSNTGELFF.

This clone was detected once. The V and J genes are TRBV11-3 and TRBJ2-5; 16 nucleotides agree with TRBD2. There are 15 residues in the CDR3. J was trimmed by 5 bases and V by 5 bases; bases with no gene match: 2. The germline V gene encodes CDR1 SGHNT and CDR2 YENEEA. The DNA of the CDR3 is TGTGCCAGCAGCCAGGGACTAGCGGGAGGGGAGACCCAGTACTTC. It specifies CASSQGLAGGETQYF.

This clone showed up just once. In the same sample, other DNA sequences code for this CDR3. The V and J genes are TRBV5-1 and TRBJ2-3, with 10 bases lining up with TRBD2. Looked up from germline, CDR1 is SGHRS and CDR2 is YFSETQ. The CDR3 extends over 15 amino acids. With V trimmed by 1 base and J by 1 base, 0 bases remained unmatched. This CDR3 is CASSLTSGGTDTQYF. The CDR3 bases are TGCGCCAGCAGCTTGACTAGCGGGGGCACAGATACGCAGTATTTT.

The chain couples TRBV11-3 to TRBJ2-1, with 7 bases matching TRBD2. The trim removed 0 bases at V and 2 bases at J, leaving 1 base unmatched. Germline V lookup: CDR1 SGHNT, CDR2 YENEEA. This CDR3 is built from 15 residues. CDR3 region: CASSLDSGAYNEQFF. For the CDR3, the DNA is TGTGCCAGCAGCTTAGACAGCGGGGCCTACAATGAGCAGTTCTTC.

This chain uses TRBV6-1 with TRBJ1-5; TRBD1 matches 8 bases. J lost 1 base, V lost 4 bases, and 6 bases had no gene match. The germline V gene has CDR1 MNHNS and CDR2 SASEGT. The CDR3 contains 16 residues. The CDR3 is CASSGRTGWSNQPQHF. As DNA, the CDR3 is TGTGCCAGCAGTGGGCGGACAGGGTGGAGCAATCAGCCCCAGCATTTT.

This chain connects TRBV29-1 to TRBJ1-1; no clear D. CDR3 length: 11 residues. The ends were cut back, 4 bases at V and 1 base at J, with 4 bases in the middle. The germline CDR1 and CDR2 sequences are SQVTM and ANQGSEA. CDR3 bases: TGCAGCGTTGTCCCGAACACTGAAGCTTTCTTT. It is translated as CSVVPNTEAFF.

This clone was found once. This rearrangement joins TRBV9 to TRBJ1-2; 8 bases agree with TRBD1. V gave up 3 bases and J gave up 8 bases; unmatched junction bases: 9. The germline V gene has CDR1 SGDLS and CDR2 YYNGEE. The CDR3 has 14 residues. CDR3 DNA sequence: TGTGCCAGCAGCGAGGGACAGGAGTTGTACGGCTACACCTTC. The encoded protein is CASSEGQELYGYTF.

The chain is built from TRBV19 and TRBJ1-1, with D possibly being TRBD1 (5 bases). The V gene's germline CDR1 is LNHDA and CDR2 SQIVND (reference sequence). CDR3 length: 14 residues. V dropped 3 bases and J dropped 1 base, with 9 bases sitting between them. The CDR3 bases are TGTGCCAGTAGTATGCAGGGAGGGAACACTGAAGCTTTCTTT. It encodes CASSMQGGNTEAFF.

The chain uses TRBV7-9 and TRBJ1-2, with 8 nucleotides matching TRBD1. The CDR3 contains 15 residues. CDR1 SEHNR and CDR2 FQNEAQ come from the germline V gene (reference sequence). Trimming cost V 0 bases and J 8 bases; bases outside gene matches: 8. This CDR3 is CASSLAPGQGQGYTF. The CDR3 nucleotides read TGTGCCAGCAGCTTAGCCCCTGGACAGGGCCAGGGCTACACCTTC.

The CDR3 here is CASSYQGAQETQYF. As DNA, the CDR3 is TGTGCCAGCAGCTACCAGGGGGCCCAAGAGACCCAGTACTTC. The V and J genes are TRBV7-2 and TRBJ2-5; 8 bases agree with TRBD1. The J segment lost 1 base and the V segment lost 4 bases, leaving 2 bases of the junction unmatched. Germline CDR1 and CDR2: SGHTA and FQGNSA. This CDR3 has 14 amino acids.

This rearrangement joins TRBV2 to TRBJ2-5; 9 bases line up with TRBD1. This CDR3 has 15 residues. J gave up 1 base and V 6 bases, and 6 bases lay outside the gene matches. Germline assignment: CDR1 SNHLY and CDR2 FYNNEI. The CDR3 sequence is CASSLDRGSQETQYF. The CDR3 coding sequence is TGTGCCAGCAGCCTGGACAGGGGAAGCCAAGAGACCCAGTACTTC.

The chain recombines TRBV10-3 with TRBJ2-5; 10 bases line up with TRBD2. Unmatched junction bases numbered 4, after V lost 5 bases and J lost 4 bases. Germline CDR1 ENHRY, CDR2 SYGVKD. The CDR3 is 14 amino acids. The chain's CDR3 is CAISSGRARETQYF. For the CDR3, the DNA is TGTGCCATCAGTAGCGGGAGGGCGCGAGAGACCCAGTACTTC.

The chain recombines TRBV5-5 with TRBJ2-7; TRBD2 matches at 9 bases. Germline CDR1 reads SGHKS; CDR2 reads YYEKEE (reference sequence). V trimming: 0 bases; J trimming: 0 bases; junction bases outside the gene matches: 4. The CDR3 contains 16 residues. CDR3 nucleotides: TGTGCCAGCAGCTTGGGGACTAGCGCCTACTCCTACGAGCAGTACTTC. Translation: CASSLGTSAYSYEQYF. The whole variable domain, remainder taken from reference TRBV5-5 and TRBJ2-7, is DAGVTQSPTHLIKTRGQQVTLRCSPISGHKSVSWYQQVLGQGPQFIFQYYEKEERGRGNFPDRFSARQFPNYSSELNVNALLLGDSALYLCASSLGTSAYSYEQYFGPGTRLTVT.

The chain links TRBV6-1 to TRBJ1-2; D is uncertain. Germline V CDR1 and CDR2: MNHNS, SASEGT. V dropped 7 bases and J dropped 5 bases, with 11 bases sitting between them. CDR3 length: 12 amino acids. The CDR3 spells CASITATYGYTF. The CDR3 region has the DNA TGTGCCAGCATAACAGCGACTTATGGCTACACCTTC.

The chain employs TRBV7-2 and TRBJ2-2; D ambiguous. The CDR3 contains 14 residues. Germline CDR1 SGHTA, CDR2 FQGNSA. Between the trimmed V and J ends, which lost 5 bases and 6 bases, there was a span of 13 bases. The CDR3 nucleotides read TGTGCCAGCAGCCTCCCCGGCTCGGCCGGGGAGCTGTTTTTT. Translation: CASSLPGSAGELFF. Filled out from reference TRBV7-2 and TRBJ2-2, the complete variable domain reads GAGVSQSPSNKVTEKGKDVELRCDPISGHTALYWYRQSLGQGLEFLIYFQGNSAPDKSGLPSDRFSAERTGGSVSTLTIQRTQQEDSAVYLCASSLPGSAGELFFGEGSRLTVL.

The chain has TRBV4-2 and TRBJ1-2; perhaps TRBD1 as D (5 bases). The CDR3 length is 14 residues. Germline lookup yields CDR1 LGHNA and CDR2 YNFKEQ. V was cut by 5 bases and J by 6 bases, with 16 bases left in between. CDR3 protein: CASSLSGIENGYTF. Here the CDR3 DNA reads TGTGCCAGCAGCTTGTCAGGGATTGAGAATGGCTACACCTTC.